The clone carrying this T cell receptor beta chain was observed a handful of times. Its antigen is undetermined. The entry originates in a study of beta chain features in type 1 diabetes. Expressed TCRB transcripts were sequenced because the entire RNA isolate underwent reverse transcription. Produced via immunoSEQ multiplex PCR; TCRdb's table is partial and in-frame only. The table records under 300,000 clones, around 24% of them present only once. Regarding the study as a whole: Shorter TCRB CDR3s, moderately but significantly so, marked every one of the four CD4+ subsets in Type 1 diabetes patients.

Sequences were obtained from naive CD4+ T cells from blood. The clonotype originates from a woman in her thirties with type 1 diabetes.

The CDR3: CAWNGLAGVTGELFF. In DNA form, the CDR3 reads TGTGCCTGGAATGGGCTAGCGGGAGTCACCGGGGAGCTGTTTTTT. J is TRBJ2-2 and V is TRBV30, with 10 bases fitting TRBD2. This CDR3 is 15 amino acids long. V dropped 4 bases and J dropped 4; count of bases not matched to a gene: 6. Looked up from germline, CDR1 is GTSNPN and CDR2 is SVGIG (reference sequence).